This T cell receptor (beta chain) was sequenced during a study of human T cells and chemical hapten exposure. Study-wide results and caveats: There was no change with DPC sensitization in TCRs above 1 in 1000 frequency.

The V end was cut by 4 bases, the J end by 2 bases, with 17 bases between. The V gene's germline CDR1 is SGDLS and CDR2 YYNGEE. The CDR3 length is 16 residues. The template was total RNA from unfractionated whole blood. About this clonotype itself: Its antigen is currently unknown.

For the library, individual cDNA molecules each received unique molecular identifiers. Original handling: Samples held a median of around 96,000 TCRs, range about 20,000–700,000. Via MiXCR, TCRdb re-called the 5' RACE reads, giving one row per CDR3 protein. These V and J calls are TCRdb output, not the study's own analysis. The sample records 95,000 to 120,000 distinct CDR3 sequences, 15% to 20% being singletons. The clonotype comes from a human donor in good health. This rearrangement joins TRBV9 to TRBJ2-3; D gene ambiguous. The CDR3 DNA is TGTGCCAGCAGCCCTGAGCCTTATGCCCCCACAGATACGCAGTATTTT. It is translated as CASSPEPYAPTDTQYF.